Listed below are T cell receptor beta chains from one sample, sequenced in a study of cytomegalovirus exposure and HLA in healthy donors. The method was immunoSEQ multiplex PCR; TCRdb's version includes in-frame clones alone and lacks a portion of them. The sample lists some 100,000 clones; about four fifths were seen once. The material sequenced was PBMCs. These receptors were obtained from a man aged 18 to 30 in good health and CMV-seronegative. Each CDR3 is given with its conserved first and last residue. The D gene is left open where the match is weak. Clone size, where shown, is once, few, many, or a class for clones that have expanded.

cdr3_length: 15
clone_size: NA
v_call: TRBV5-4
j_call: TRBJ2-7
d_call: TRBD1
cdr3_aa: CASSYPGQGLYEQYF
cdr3_nt: TGTGCCAGCAGCTATCCGGGACAGGGCCTCTACGAGCAGTACTTC

cdr3_length: 15
clone_size: NA
v_call: TRBV9
j_call: TRBJ2-1
d_call: NA
cdr3_aa: CASSARENSYNEQFF
cdr3_nt: TGTGCCAGCAGCGCGAGGGAGAATTCCTACAATGAGCAGTTCTTC

cdr3_length: 14
clone_size: NA
v_call: TRBV29-1
j_call: TRBJ2-2
d_call: NA
cdr3_aa: CSVARDTNTGELFF
cdr3_nt: TGCAGCGTTGCCCGGGATACTAACACCGGGGAGCTGTTTTTT

cdr3_length: 17
clone_size: once
v_call: TRBV18
j_call: TRBJ2-5
d_call: TRBD2
cdr3_aa: CASSPLRPGGSQETQYF
cdr3_nt: TGTGCCAGCTCACCACTCCGGCCGGGGGGATCCCAAGAGACCCAGTACTTC

cdr3_length: 14
clone_size: NA
v_call: TRBV19
j_call: TRBJ1-1
d_call: TRBD1
cdr3_aa: CASRTGAGHTEAFF
cdr3_nt: TGTGCCAGTAGGACAGGGGCAGGTCACACTGAAGCTTTCTTT

cdr3_length: 15
clone_size: NA
v_call: TRBV6-1
j_call: TRBJ2-2
d_call: TRBD1
cdr3_aa: CASTPRQGSTGELFF
cdr3_nt: TGTGCCAGCACCCCTCGACAGGGCTCCACCGGGGAGCTGTTTTTT

cdr3_length: 13
clone_size: NA
v_call: TRBV30
j_call: TRBJ1-2
d_call: NA
cdr3_aa: CAWSGPRNYGYTF
cdr3_nt: TGTGCCTGGAGTGGCCCCAGAAACTATGGCTACACCTTC

cdr3_length: 12
clone_size: NA
v_call: TRBV28
j_call: TRBJ1-6
d_call: NA
cdr3_aa: CASTVLRQELHF
cdr3_nt: TGTGCCAGCACCGTCCTCAGACAGGAACTCCACTTT

cdr3_length: 15
clone_size: few
v_call: TRBV5-4
j_call: TRBJ1-2
d_call: NA
cdr3_aa: CASTLLLGVGYGYTF
cdr3_nt: TGTGCCAGCACCCTTCTTTTAGGGGTTGGCTATGGCTACACCTTC

cdr3_length: 12
clone_size: NA
v_call: TRBV29-1
j_call: TRBJ1-2
d_call: NA
cdr3_aa: CSVQGSGYGYTF
cdr3_nt: TGCAGCGTCCAGGGGTCCGGCTATGGCTACACCTTC

cdr3_length: 13
clone_size: few
v_call: TRBV10-3
j_call: TRBJ2-1
d_call: NA
cdr3_aa: CAISGSNDNEQFF
cdr3_nt: TGTGCCATCAGTGGTAGTAATGACAATGAGCAGTTCTTC

cdr3_length: 16
clone_size: NA
v_call: TRBV28
j_call: TRBJ1-5
d_call: TRBD1
cdr3_aa: CASRGDRGRGNQPQHF
cdr3_nt: TGTGCCAGCAGGGGGGACAGGGGACGGGGCAATCAGCCCCAGCATTTT

cdr3_length: 18
clone_size: NA
v_call: TRBV5-1
j_call: TRBJ2-2
d_call: TRBD2
cdr3_aa: CASSWGLAGAKGTGELFF
cdr3_nt: TGCGCCAGCAGCTGGGGACTAGCGGGAGCTAAGGGCACCGGGGAGCTGTTTTTT

cdr3_length: 14
clone_size: NA
v_call: TRBV7-9
j_call: TRBJ2-5
d_call: TRBD1
cdr3_aa: CASSHTGVGETQYF
cdr3_nt: TGTGCCAGCAGCCATACAGGGGTTGGGGAGACCCAGTACTTC

cdr3_length: 17
clone_size: NA
v_call: TRBV4-1
j_call: TRBJ2-1
d_call: TRBD2
cdr3_aa: CASSQGTSGGSYNEQFF
cdr3_nt: TGCGCCAGCAGCCAAGGGACTAGCGGGGGTTCCTACAATGAGCAGTTCTTC

cdr3_length: 13
clone_size: NA
v_call: TRBV13
j_call: TRBJ2-7
d_call: TRBD2
cdr3_aa: CASSLWGGYEQYF
cdr3_nt: TGTGCCAGCAGCTTATGGGGGGGCTACGAGCAGTACTTC

cdr3_length: 15
clone_size: once
v_call: TRBV7-3
j_call: TRBJ2-1
d_call: TRBD2
cdr3_aa: CASSLTTSGRASQFF
cdr3_nt: TGTGCCAGCAGCTTAACGACTAGCGGGAGGGCCTCGCAGTTCTTC

cdr3_length: 15
clone_size: NA
v_call: TRBV4-1
j_call: TRBJ1-3
d_call: NA
cdr3_aa: CASSRTGTTGNTIYF
cdr3_nt: TGCGCCAGCAGCCGAACCGGGACAACTGGAAACACCATATATTTT

cdr3_length: 14
clone_size: NA
v_call: TRBV28
j_call: TRBJ1-6
d_call: NA
cdr3_aa: CASSDGGRAGPLHF
cdr3_nt: TGTGCCAGCAGCGACGGTGGGAGGGCTGGACCCCTCCACTTT

cdr3_length: 16
clone_size: NA
v_call: TRBV28
j_call: TRBJ1-5
d_call: NA
cdr3_aa: CASSPLGQVGNQPQHF
cdr3_nt: TGTGCCAGCAGCCCTCTGGGGCAGGTCGGTAATCAGCCCCAGCATTTT

cdr3_length: 16
clone_size: NA
v_call: TRBV5-4
j_call: TRBJ2-6
d_call: TRBD1
cdr3_aa: CASSGIGGAGANVLTF
cdr3_nt: TGTGCCAGCAGCGGAATAGGGGGCGCCGGGGCCAACGTCCTGACTTTC

cdr3_length: 16
clone_size: few
v_call: TRBV2
j_call: TRBJ1-4
d_call: TRBD1
cdr3_aa: CASSPGQGANWEKLFF
cdr3_nt: TGTGCCAGCAGCCCCGGACAGGGGGCCAATTGGGAAAAACTGTTTTTT

cdr3_length: 12
clone_size: NA
v_call: TRBV15
j_call: TRBJ2-7
d_call: NA
cdr3_aa: CATSRVEDEQYF
cdr3_nt: TGTGCCACCAGCAGAGTAGAGGACGAGCAGTACTTC

cdr3_length: 18
clone_size: NA
v_call: TRBV2
j_call: TRBJ2-6
d_call: TRBD1
cdr3_aa: CASSALTGDFSGANVLTF
cdr3_nt: TGTGCCAGCAGTGCCTTGACAGGGGACTTCTCTGGGGCCAACGTCCTGACTTTC

cdr3_length: 15
clone_size: NA
v_call: TRBV4-2
j_call: TRBJ2-7
d_call: NA
cdr3_aa: CASSQGSGQGYEQYF
cdr3_nt: TGTGCCAGCAGCCAAGGGTCGGGCCAGGGGTACGAGCAGTACTTC

cdr3_length: 16
clone_size: NA
v_call: TRBV6-5
j_call: TRBJ2-1
d_call: TRBD2
cdr3_aa: CASSYSRAGVHNEQFF
cdr3_nt: TGTGCCAGCAGTTACTCACGAGCGGGAGTTCATAATGAGCAGTTCTTC

cdr3_length: 15
clone_size: once
v_call: TRBV10-1
j_call: TRBJ2-1
d_call: TRBD1
cdr3_aa: CASMGTGAPYNEQFF
cdr3_nt: TGCGCCAGCATGGGGACAGGGGCGCCTTACAATGAGCAGTTCTTC

cdr3_length: 15
clone_size: NA
v_call: TRBV2
j_call: TRBJ1-4
d_call: NA
cdr3_aa: CASSPRGNTNEKLFF
cdr3_nt: TGTGCCAGCAGCCCAAGGGGGAATACTAATGAAAAACTGTTTTTT

cdr3_length: 13
clone_size: NA
v_call: TRBV29-1
j_call: TRBJ1-2
d_call: TRBD1
cdr3_aa: CSVMRQGGYGYTF
cdr3_nt: TGCAGCGTCATGAGACAGGGAGGCTATGGCTACACCTTC

cdr3_length: 15
clone_size: NA
v_call: TRBV29-1
j_call: TRBJ2-1
d_call: NA
cdr3_aa: CTYRGGQPPGNEQFF
cdr3_nt: TGCACCTACCGTGGGGGCCAACCACCCGGGAATGAGCAGTTCTTC

cdr3_length: 16
clone_size: NA
v_call: TRBV28
j_call: TRBJ1-1
d_call: TRBD1
cdr3_aa: CASRKGQGGWDTEAFF
cdr3_nt: TGTGCCAGCAGGAAGGGACAGGGAGGTTGGGACACTGAAGCTTTCTTT

cdr3_length: 13
clone_size: NA
v_call: TRBV2
j_call: TRBJ2-1
d_call: NA
cdr3_aa: CASNSRTLNEQFF
cdr3_nt: TGTGCCAGCAACTCGAGGACTCTCAATGAGCAGTTCTTC

cdr3_length: 14
clone_size: NA
v_call: TRBV14
j_call: TRBJ2-2
d_call: TRBD1
cdr3_aa: CASSLGQGIGELFF
cdr3_nt: TGTGCCAGCAGCCTGGGACAGGGTATCGGGGAGCTGTTTTTT

cdr3_length: 19
clone_size: NA
v_call: TRBV4-3
j_call: TRBJ1-6
d_call: NA
cdr3_aa: CASSQDAGLESSYNLPLHF
cdr3_nt: TGCGCCAGCAGCCAAGATGCGGGACTGGAAAGCTCCTATAATTTACCCCTCCACTTT

cdr3_length: 13
clone_size: NA
v_call: TRBV29-1
j_call: TRBJ2-2
d_call: NA
cdr3_aa: CSVDRGQAGELFF
cdr3_nt: TGCAGCGTTGATAGGGGTCAGGCCGGGGAGCTGTTTTTT

cdr3_length: 14
clone_size: few
v_call: TRBV9
j_call: TRBJ1-2
d_call: NA
cdr3_aa: CASSYRGEAYGYTF
cdr3_nt: TGTGCCAGCAGTTATCGCGGGGAAGCCTATGGCTACACCTTC

cdr3_length: 14
clone_size: NA
v_call: TRBV6-5
j_call: TRBJ1-5
d_call: NA
cdr3_aa: CASSFKGDNQPQHF
cdr3_nt: TGTGCCAGCAGTTTTAAAGGAGACAATCAGCCCCAGCATTTT

cdr3_length: 15
clone_size: NA
v_call: TRBV15
j_call: TRBJ1-4
d_call: NA
cdr3_aa: CATSLGWGVGEKLFF
cdr3_nt: TGTGCCACCAGCCTTGGGTGGGGCGTCGGTGAAAAACTGTTTTTT

cdr3_length: 13
clone_size: NA
v_call: TRBV7-2
j_call: TRBJ1-1
d_call: NA
cdr3_aa: CASSLQVDTEAFF
cdr3_nt: TGTGCCAGCAGCCTTCAGGTTGACACTGAAGCTTTCTTT

cdr3_length: 13
clone_size: NA
v_call: TRBV6-6
j_call: TRBJ1-5
d_call: TRBD1
cdr3_aa: CASGQGGNQPQHF
cdr3_nt: TGTGCCAGTGGACAGGGGGGCAATCAGCCCCAGCATTTT

cdr3_length: 16
clone_size: NA
v_call: TRBV5-6
j_call: TRBJ1-1
d_call: TRBD1
cdr3_aa: CASSLVIGGVGTEAFF
cdr3_nt: TGTGCCAGCAGCTTGGTTATAGGGGGCGTTGGGACTGAAGCTTTCTTT

cdr3_length: 13
clone_size: NA
v_call: TRBV9
j_call: TRBJ2-1
d_call: NA
cdr3_aa: CASSVEGRSEQFF
cdr3_nt: TGTGCCAGCAGCGTTGAAGGCCGGAGTGAGCAGTTCTTC

cdr3_length: 13
clone_size: NA
v_call: TRBV2
j_call: TRBJ2-2
d_call: TRBD1
cdr3_aa: CASATGGPGELFF
cdr3_nt: TGTGCCAGCGCAACAGGGGGCCCCGGGGAGCTGTTTTTT

cdr3_length: 15
clone_size: NA
v_call: TRBV4-3
j_call: TRBJ2-3
d_call: TRBD2
cdr3_aa: CASSQVAGAPDTQYF
cdr3_nt: TGCGCCAGCAGCCAGGTAGCGGGAGCTCCAGATACGCAGTATTTT

cdr3_length: 14
clone_size: NA
v_call: TRBV6-1
j_call: TRBJ2-2
d_call: NA
cdr3_aa: CASSVAGNTGELFF
cdr3_nt: TGTGCCAGCAGTGTTGCCGGGAACACCGGGGAGCTGTTTTTT

cdr3_length: 13
clone_size: once
v_call: TRBV30
j_call: TRBJ2-7
d_call: TRBD1
cdr3_aa: CAWSVDRIYEQYF
cdr3_nt: TGTGCCTGGAGTGTGGACAGGATCTACGAGCAGTACTTC

cdr3_length: 15
clone_size: once
v_call: TRBV30
j_call: TRBJ2-7
d_call: TRBD2
cdr3_aa: CAWSPVSGRTYEQYF
cdr3_nt: TGTGCCTGGAGTCCGGTTAGCGGGAGAACGTACGAGCAGTACTTC

cdr3_length: 14
clone_size: NA
v_call: TRBV5-1
j_call: TRBJ2-3
d_call: NA
cdr3_aa: CASSQSSVTDTQYF
cdr3_nt: TGCGCCAGCAGTCAAAGCTCCGTAACAGATACGCAGTATTTT